This entry lists 3 T cell receptor beta chains sequenced from one sample in a study of blood T cells in healthy people across ages. Through a sample-barcoded 5' primer and a J-beta primer mix, a second PCR was run for about 6 to 11 cycles. TCRdb re-derived calls from the 5' RACE reads in MiXCR, one entry per CDR3 protein. The repertoire holds about a million distinct CDR3 sequences, with around two fifths as singletons. The sample consisted of blood. These receptors were taken from a man aged 18 to 30 in good health.

As concerns this clonotype: A much bigger clone sits one base away, suggesting this may be a read error. The rearrangement links TRBV20-1 to TRBJ1-2, with D unclear. Germline V gives CDR1 DFQATT, CDR2 SNEGSKA (reference sequence). The CDR3 extends over 13 amino acids. The DNA of the CDR3 is TGCAGTGCTAGAGTCCCTCCAAACTATGACTACACCTTC. Its protein product is CSARVPPNYDYTF.

The chain employs TRBV7-8 and TRBJ1-6; no firm D call. There are 14 residues in the CDR3. The germline V and J ends were trimmed by 5 bases and 7 bases, with 12 bases remaining between them. Germline V gene data show CDR1 as SGHVS and CDR2 as FQNEAQ. The CDR3 DNA is TGTGCCAGCAGCCCCGAGCCCGGGAATTCACCCCTCCACTTT. This encodes CASSPEPGNSPLHF.

V and J are TRBV7-8 and TRBJ1-5, with 7 bases lining up with TRBD1. V shed 5 bases, J shed 5 bases, and the junction held 12 bases outside the gene matches. The V gene's germline CDR1 is SGHVS and CDR2 FQNEAQ. This CDR3 is 16 amino acids long. CDR3 protein: CASSPRQGSFYQPQHF. The CDR3 DNA reads as TGTGCCAGCAGCCCCAGACAGGGAAGTTTTTATCAGCCCCAGCATTTT. Drawing the rest from reference TRBV7-8 and TRBJ1-5, the complete variable domain is GAGVSQSPRYKVAKRGQDVALRCDPISGHVSLFWYQQALGQGPEFLTYFQNEAQLDKSGLPSDRFFAERPEGSVSTLKIQRTQQEDSAVYLCASSPRQGSFYQPQHFGDGTRLSIL.